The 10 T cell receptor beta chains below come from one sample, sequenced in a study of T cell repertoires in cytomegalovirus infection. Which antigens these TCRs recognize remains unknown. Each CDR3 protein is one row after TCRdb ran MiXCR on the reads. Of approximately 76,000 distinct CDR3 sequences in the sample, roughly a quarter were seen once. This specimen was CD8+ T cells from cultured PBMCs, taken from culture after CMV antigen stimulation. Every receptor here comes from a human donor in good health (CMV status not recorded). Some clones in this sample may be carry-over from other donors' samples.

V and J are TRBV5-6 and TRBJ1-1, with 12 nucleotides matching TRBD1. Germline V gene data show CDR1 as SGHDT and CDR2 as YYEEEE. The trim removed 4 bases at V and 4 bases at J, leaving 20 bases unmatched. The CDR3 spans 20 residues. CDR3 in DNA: TGTGCCAGCAGCCGAAGAAGGCCGGGACAGGGGGCTACCTTGGGCACTGAAGCTTTCTTT. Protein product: CASSRRRPGQGATLGTEAFF.

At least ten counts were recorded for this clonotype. CDR3 sequence reads: CASSQERANSYEQYF. Written as DNA, the CDR3 is TGTGCCAGCAGCCAAGAGCGGGCTAACTCCTACGAGCAGTACTTC. The genes are TRBV4-2 and TRBJ2-7; possible D gene TRBD2, 5 bases. Germline V gene data show CDR1 as LGHNA and CDR2 as YNFKEQ. Trimming shortened V by 0 bases and J by 0 bases, and 9 bases separated the two germline ends. This CDR3 has 15 residues.

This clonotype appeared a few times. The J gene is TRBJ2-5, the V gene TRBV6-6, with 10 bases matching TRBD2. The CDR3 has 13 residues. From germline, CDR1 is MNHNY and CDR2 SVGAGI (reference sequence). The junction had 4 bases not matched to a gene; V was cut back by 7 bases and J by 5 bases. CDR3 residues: CASTSGGGETQYF. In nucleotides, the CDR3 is TGTGCCAGCACCAGCGGGGGGGGGGAGACCCAGTACTTC.

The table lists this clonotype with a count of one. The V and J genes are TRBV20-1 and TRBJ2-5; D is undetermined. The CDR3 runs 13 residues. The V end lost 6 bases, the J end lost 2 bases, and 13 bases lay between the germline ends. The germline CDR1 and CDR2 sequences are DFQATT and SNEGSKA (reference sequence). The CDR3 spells CSALTDGQETQYF. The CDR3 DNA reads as TGCAGTGCCCTAACGGACGGTCAAGAGACCCAGTACTTC.

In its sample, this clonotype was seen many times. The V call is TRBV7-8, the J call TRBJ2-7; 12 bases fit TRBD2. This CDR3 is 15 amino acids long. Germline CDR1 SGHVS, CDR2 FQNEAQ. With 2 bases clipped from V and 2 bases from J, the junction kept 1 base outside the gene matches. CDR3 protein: CASSLLAGGTYEQYF. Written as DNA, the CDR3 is TGTGCCAGCAGCTTACTAGCGGGGGGGACCTACGAGCAGTACTTC.

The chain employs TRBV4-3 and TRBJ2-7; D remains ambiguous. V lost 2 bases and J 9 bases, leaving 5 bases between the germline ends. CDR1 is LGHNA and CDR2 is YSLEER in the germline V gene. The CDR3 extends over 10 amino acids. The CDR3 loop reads CASSQYGQYF. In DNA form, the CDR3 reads TGCGCCAGCAGCCAATATGGGCAGTACTTC.

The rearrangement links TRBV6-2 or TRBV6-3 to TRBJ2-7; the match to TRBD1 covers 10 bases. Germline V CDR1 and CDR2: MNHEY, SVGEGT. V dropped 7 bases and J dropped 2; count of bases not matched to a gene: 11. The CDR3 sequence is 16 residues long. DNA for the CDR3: TGTGCCAGCACCCTTACCGGGACAGGGGTCCCCTACGAGCAGTACTTC. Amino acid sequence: CASTLTGTGVPYEQYF.

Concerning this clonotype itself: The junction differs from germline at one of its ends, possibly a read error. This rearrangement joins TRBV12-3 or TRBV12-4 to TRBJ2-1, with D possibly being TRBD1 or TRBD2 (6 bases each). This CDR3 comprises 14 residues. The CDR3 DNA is TGTGCCAGCAGTTTAGCGGGGGGCCCCAATGGGCAGTTCTTC. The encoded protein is CASSLAGGPNGQFF.

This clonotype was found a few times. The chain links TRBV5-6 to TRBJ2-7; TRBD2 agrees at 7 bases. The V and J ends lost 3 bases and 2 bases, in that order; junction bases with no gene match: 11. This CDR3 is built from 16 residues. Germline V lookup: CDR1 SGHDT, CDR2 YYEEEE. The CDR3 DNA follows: TGTGCCAGCAGCTCCGCTAGCGGAGGCACACCCTACGAGCAGTACTTC. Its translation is CASSSASGGTPYEQYF.

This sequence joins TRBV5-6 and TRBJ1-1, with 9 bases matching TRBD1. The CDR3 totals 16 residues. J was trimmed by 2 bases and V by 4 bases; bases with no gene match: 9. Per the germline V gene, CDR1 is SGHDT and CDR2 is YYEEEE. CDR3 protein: CASSKQGALRNTEAFF. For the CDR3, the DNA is TGTGCCAGCAGCAAACAGGGGGCTTTGAGAAACACTGAAGCTTTCTTT.